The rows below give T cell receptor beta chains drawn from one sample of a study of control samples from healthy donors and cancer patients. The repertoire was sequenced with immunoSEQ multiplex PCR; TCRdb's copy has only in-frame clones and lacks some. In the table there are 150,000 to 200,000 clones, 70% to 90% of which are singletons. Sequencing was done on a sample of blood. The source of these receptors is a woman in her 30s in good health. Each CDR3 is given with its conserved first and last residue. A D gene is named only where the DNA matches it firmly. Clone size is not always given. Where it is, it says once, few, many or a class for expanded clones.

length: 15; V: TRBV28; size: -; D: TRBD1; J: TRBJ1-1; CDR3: CASSVRQGWYTEAFF; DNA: TGTGCCAGCAGCGTCCGACAGGGCTGGTATACTGAAGCTTTCTTT
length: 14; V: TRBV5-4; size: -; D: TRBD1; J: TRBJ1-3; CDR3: CASSYGTAGNTIYF; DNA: TGTGCCAGCAGCTATGGGACAGCTGGAAACACCATATATTTT
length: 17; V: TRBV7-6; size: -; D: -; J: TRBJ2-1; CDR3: CASSPFRSERSYNEQFF; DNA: TGTGCCAGCAGCCCCTTCCGGAGCGAGCGATCCTACAATGAGCAGTTCTTC
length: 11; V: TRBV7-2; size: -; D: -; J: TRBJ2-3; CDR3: CASSYGDTQYF; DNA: TGTGCCAGCAGCTACGGAGATACGCAGTATTTT
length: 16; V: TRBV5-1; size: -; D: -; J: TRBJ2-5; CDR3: CASSFLPSPSQETQYF; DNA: TGCGCCAGCAGCTTCCTCCCTAGCCCATCGCAAGAGACCCAGTACTTC
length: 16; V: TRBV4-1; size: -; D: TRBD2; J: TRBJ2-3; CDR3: CASSQIAGGSGDTQYF; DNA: TGCGCCAGCAGCCAAATAGCGGGAGGGTCTGGAGATACGCAGTATTTT
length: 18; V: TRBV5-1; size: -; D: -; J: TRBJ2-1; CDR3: CASSLRGGGSSSYNEQFF; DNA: TGCGCCAGCAGCTTGAGAGGGGGGGGTAGCAGCTCCTACAATGAGCAGTTCTTC
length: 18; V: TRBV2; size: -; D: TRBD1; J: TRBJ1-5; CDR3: CASSTDRGHRYSNQPQHF; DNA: TGTGCCAGCAGCACTGACAGGGGGCACCGATATAGCAATCAGCCCCAGCATTTT
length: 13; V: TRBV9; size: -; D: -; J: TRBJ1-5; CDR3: CASSVGVNQPQHF; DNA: TGTGCCAGCAGCGTAGGGGTAAATCAGCCCCAGCATTTT
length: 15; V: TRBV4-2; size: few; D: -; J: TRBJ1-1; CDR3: CASSQVSTGRNEAFF; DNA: TGTGCCAGCAGCCAAGTCAGCACAGGGCGGAATGAAGCTTTCTTT
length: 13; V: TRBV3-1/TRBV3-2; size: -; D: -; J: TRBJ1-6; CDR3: CASSQDLRSPLHF; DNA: TGTGCCAGCAGCCAAGATCTGAGGTCACCCCTCCACTTT
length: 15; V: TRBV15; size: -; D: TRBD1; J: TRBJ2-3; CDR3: CATSKRDRGTDTQYF; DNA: TGTGCCACCAGCAAACGGGACAGGGGGACAGATACGCAGTATTTT
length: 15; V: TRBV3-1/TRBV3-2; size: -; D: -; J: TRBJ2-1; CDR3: CASESGGDFYNEQFF; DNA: TGTGCCAGCGAATCGGGGGGCGATTTCTACAATGAGCAGTTCTTC
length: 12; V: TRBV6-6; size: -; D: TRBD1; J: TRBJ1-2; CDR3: CASLGQAPGYTF; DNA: TGTGCCAGCCTAGGACAGGCTCCTGGCTACACCTTC
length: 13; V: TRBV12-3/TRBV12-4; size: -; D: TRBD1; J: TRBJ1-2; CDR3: CASSFRQGHGYTF; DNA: TGTGCCAGCAGTTTCCGACAGGGGCATGGCTACACCTTC
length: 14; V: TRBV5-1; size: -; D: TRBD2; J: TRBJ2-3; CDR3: CASSFGTSRDTQYF; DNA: TGCGCCAGCAGCTTCGGGACTAGCAGGGATACGCAGTATTTT
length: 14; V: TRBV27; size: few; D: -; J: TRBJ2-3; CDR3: CASSPQGITDTQYF; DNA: TGTGCCAGCAGTCCCCAGGGCATCACAGATACGCAGTATTTT
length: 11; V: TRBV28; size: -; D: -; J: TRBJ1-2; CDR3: CASSLRYGYTF; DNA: TGTGCCAGCAGCCTACGCTATGGCTACACCTTC
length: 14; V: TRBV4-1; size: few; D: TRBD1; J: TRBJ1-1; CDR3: CASSSGQGRTEAFF; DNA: TGCGCCAGCAGCTCCGGACAGGGTAGAACTGAAGCTTTCTTT
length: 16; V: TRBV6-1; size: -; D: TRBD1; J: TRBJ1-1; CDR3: CASSERWGQGRLVAFF; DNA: TGTGCCAGCAGTGAAAGGTGGGGACAGGGCCGCCTCGTCGCTTTCTTT
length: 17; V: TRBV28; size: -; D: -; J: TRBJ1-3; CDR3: CASSLMGASSSGNTIYF; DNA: TGTGCCAGCAGTTTAATGGGAGCCTCGTCCTCTGGAAACACCATATATTTT
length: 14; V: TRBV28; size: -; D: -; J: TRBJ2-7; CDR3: CASSSPGRWDEQYF; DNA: TGTGCCAGCAGTTCCCCGGGACGTTGGGACGAGCAGTACTTC
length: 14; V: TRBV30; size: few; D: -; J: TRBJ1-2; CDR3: CACSKDSSNYGYTF; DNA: TGTGCCTGTTCAAAGGACAGTTCCAACTATGGCTACACCTTC
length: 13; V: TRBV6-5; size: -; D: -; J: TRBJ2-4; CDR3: CASSTLAKNIQYF; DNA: TGTGCCAGCAGTACGCTAGCCAAAAACATTCAGTACTTC
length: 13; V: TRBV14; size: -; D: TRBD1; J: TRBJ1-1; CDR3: CASSHGTAIEAFF; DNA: TGTGCCAGCAGCCACGGGACAGCCATTGAAGCTTTCTTT
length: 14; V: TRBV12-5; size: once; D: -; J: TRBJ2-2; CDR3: CASGLRGDTGELFF; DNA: TGTGCTAGTGGCCTCAGGGGGGACACCGGGGAGCTGTTTTTT
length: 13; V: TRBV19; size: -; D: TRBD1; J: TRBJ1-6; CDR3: CATHGQESSPLHF; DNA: TGTGCCACCCACGGACAGGAGTCGTCACCCCTCCACTTT
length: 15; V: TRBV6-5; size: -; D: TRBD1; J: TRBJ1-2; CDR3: CASSPGTGGNYGYTF; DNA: TGTGCCAGCAGTCCAGGGACAGGGGGCAACTATGGCTACACCTTC
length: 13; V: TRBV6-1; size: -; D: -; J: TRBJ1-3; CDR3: CASSELLFNTIYF; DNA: TGTGCCAGCAGTGAGCTCCTCTTTAACACCATATATTTT
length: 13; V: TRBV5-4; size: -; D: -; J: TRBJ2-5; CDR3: CASSGAGRETQYF; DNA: TGTGCCAGCAGCGGCGCGGGGCGGGAGACCCAGTACTTC
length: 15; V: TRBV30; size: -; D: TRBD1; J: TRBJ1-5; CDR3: CAWSVRTGFSQPQHF; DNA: TGTGCCTGGAGTGTAAGGACAGGGTTTAGTCAGCCCCAGCATTTT
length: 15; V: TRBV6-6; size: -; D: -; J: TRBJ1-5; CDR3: CASSYLGQFNQPQHF; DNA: TGTGCCAGCAGTTATTTGGGGCAGTTCAATCAGCCCCAGCATTTT
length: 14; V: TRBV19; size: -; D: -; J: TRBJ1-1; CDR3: CASSSETVVAEAFF; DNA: TGTGCCAGTAGTTCCGAAACCGTAGTGGCTGAAGCTTTCTTT
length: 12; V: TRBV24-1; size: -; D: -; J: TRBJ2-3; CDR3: CATSVRADTQYF; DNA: TGTGCCACCAGTGTCAGGGCAGATACGCAGTATTTT
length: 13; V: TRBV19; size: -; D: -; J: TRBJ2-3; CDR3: CASSDSRADTQYF; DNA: TGTGCCAGTAGTGACAGTAGGGCAGATACGCAGTATTTT
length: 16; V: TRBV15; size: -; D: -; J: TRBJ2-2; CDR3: CATSSAVAENTGELFF; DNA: TGTGCCACCAGCAGTGCAGTAGCGGAGAACACCGGGGAGCTGTTTTTT
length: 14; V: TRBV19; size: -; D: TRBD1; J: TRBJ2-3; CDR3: CASRDRGRADTQYF; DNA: TGTGCCAGTCGGGACAGGGGGCGCGCAGATACGCAGTATTTT
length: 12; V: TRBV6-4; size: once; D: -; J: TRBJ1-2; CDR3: CASSDTSYGYTF; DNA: TGTGCCAGCAGTGACACCTCCTATGGCTACACCTTC
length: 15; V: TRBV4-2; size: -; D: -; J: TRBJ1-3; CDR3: CASSQEDRSGNTIYF; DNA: TGTGCCAGCAGCCAAGAGGATCGCTCTGGAAACACCATATATTTT
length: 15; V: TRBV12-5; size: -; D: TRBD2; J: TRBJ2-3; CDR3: CASAPWASGGNTQYF; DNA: TGTGCTAGTGCCCCGTGGGCTAGCGGGGGAAATACGCAGTATTTT
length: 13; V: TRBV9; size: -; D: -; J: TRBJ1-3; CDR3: CASSGQGGNTIYF; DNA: TGTGCCAGCAGCGGGCAGGGAGGAAACACCATATATTTT
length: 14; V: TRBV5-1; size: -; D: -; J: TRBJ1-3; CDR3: CASRVDFSGNTIYF; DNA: TGCGCCAGCAGGGTTGACTTCTCTGGAAACACCATATATTTT
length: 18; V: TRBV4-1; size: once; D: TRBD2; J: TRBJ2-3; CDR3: CASSPRGEGSIFLDTQYF; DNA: TGCGCCAGCAGCCCTCGGGGGGAGGGCTCGATTTTCCTAGATACGCAGTATTTT
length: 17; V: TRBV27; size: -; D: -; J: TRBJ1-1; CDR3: CASSSRDNHRGNTEAFF; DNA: TGTGCCAGCAGTTCCCGGGACAATCACCGCGGGAACACTGAAGCTTTCTTT
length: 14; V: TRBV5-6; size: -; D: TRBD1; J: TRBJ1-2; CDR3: CASSLGRGRRGYTF; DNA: TGTGCCAGCAGCTTGGGCAGGGGGCGTCGGGGCTACACCTTC
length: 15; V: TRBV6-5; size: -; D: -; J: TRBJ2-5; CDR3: CASSYSALVGETQYF; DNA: TGTGCCAGCAGTTACAGTGCGCTGGTCGGGGAGACCCAGTACTTC
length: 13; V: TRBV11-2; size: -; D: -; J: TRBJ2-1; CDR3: CASSLGRTEEQFF; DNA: TGTGCCAGCAGCTTAGGGCGGACTGAGGAGCAGTTCTTC